This TCR beta chain is drawn from a study of blood T cell repertoires in COVID-19. Turning to the study itself: The samples span acute and convalescent COVID-19 from the United States, Italy and Spain.

Trimming removed 2 bases at V and 2 bases at J, with 10 bases between. This CDR3 has 14 residues. The germline V gene has CDR1 MNHEY and CDR2 SMNVEV (reference sequence). TCRdb's table, derived via immunoSEQ multiplex PCR, lists solely in-frame clones and lacks some. The table has fewer than 300,000 clones, roughly 86% seen once. In its sample, this clone was seen once. This TCR derives from a woman aged 45-65 years with acute or convalescent COVID-19. Sequencing was performed on peripheral blood. V and J are TRBV27 and TRBJ2-7; D is possibly TRBD1 (5 bases). CDR3 in amino acids: CASSLRQGPYEQYF. CDR3 in DNA: TGTGCCAGCAGTTTACGTCAGGGTCCCTACGAGCAGTACTTC.